This T cell receptor beta chain was sequenced for a study of T cell responses to AZD1222 COVID-19 vaccine. To note about this clone: Its antigen is not known.

Sequenced by immunoSEQ multiplex PCR; TCRdb stores in-frame clones only, minus some. The data show more than 75,000 clones, almost 90% seen once. Notes on the study in general: The CD4 TCRs associated with vaccination extended across spike and predominated at 160-218 and 743-854. Among the donors, most were white British and more were female, and clonal diversity was possibly underestimated.

Source: peripheral blood, taken on day 0 of AZD1222 vaccination. This TCR was recovered from an adult in good health.

Here the CDR3 DNA reads TGTGCCAGCAGCCCAATGACTAGCCTCAAAGAGACCCAGTACTTC. This sequence encodes CASSPMTSLKETQYF. The chain joins TRBV14 to TRBJ2-5; TRBD2 aligns across 7 bases. V was clipped by 4 bases and J by 3 bases; unmatched bases: 8. The CDR3 runs to 15 residues. Germline V CDR1 and CDR2: SGHDN, FVKESK.